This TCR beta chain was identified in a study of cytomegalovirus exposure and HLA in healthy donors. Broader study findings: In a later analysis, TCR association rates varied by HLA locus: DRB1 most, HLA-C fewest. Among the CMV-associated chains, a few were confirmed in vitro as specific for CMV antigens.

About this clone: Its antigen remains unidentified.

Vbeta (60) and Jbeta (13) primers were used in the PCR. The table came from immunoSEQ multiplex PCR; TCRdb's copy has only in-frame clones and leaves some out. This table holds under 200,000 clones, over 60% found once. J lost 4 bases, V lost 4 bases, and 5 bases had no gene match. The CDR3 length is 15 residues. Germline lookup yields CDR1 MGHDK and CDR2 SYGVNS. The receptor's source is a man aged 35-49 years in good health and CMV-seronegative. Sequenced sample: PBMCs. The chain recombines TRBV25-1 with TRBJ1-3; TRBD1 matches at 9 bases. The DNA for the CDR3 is TGTGCCAGCAGTGGAGGACAGGGGAAGGGAAACACCATATATTTT. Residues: CASSGGQGKGNTIYF.